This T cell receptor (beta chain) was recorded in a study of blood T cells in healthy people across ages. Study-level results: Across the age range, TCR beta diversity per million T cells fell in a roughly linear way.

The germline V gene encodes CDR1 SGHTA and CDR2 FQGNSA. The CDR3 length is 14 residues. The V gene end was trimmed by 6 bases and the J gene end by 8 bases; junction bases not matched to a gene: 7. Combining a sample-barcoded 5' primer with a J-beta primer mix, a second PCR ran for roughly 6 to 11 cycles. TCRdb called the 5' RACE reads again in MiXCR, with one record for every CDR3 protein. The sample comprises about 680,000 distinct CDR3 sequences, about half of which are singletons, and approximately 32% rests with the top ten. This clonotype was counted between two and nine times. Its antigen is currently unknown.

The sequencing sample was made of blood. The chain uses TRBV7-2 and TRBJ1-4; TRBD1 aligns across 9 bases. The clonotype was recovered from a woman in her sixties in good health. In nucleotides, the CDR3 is TGTGCCAGCAGGCATACAGGGGGCGACGAAAAACTGTTTTTT. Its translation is CASRHTGGDEKLFF.